The source of this T cell receptor (beta chain) is a study of response to subunit inactivated influenza vaccine. TCRdb re-called the RT-PCR reads through MiXCR, storing one row per CDR3 protein. This table holds around 530,000 distinct CDR3 sequences, about 12% found once. The CDR3 length is 15 residues. With 0 bases clipped from V and 5 bases from J, the junction kept 9 bases outside the gene matches. The germline CDR1 and CDR2 sequences are DFQATT and SNEGSKA (reference sequence). Regarding this clonotype: Its antigen is unknown.

Overall study findings and caveats: With each seasonal influenza vaccination, the authors suggested, few new T cells are recruited.

The specimen was PBMCs from blood, collected on the day of vaccination. The TCR originated in a man between 50 and 59 years old who received an inactivated influenza vaccine. This chain links TRBV20-1 with TRBJ2-5; 7 bases fit TRBD2. The CDR3 DNA follows: TGCAGTGCTAGAGATCTGCGGGAGACGGGTGAGACCCAGTACTTC. Protein product: CSARDLRETGETQYF.